The clone carrying this TCR beta chain showed up many times. The antigen remains undetermined. cDNA was made by 5'RACE with 10-nucleotide random UMIs. TCRdb reanalysed the 5' RACE reads using MiXCR and keeps one entry per CDR3 protein. This table holds tens of thousands of distinct CDR3 sequences, about an eighth found once. Unsorted libraries were prepared from 2 million PBMCs held at -80 C. V trimming: 0 bases; J trimming: 4 bases; junction bases outside the gene matches: 6. The CDR3 loop spans 16 amino acids. Germline assignment: CDR1 SGHRS and CDR2 YFSETQ. The data originate from a study of neurological immune-mediated disorders. Study conclusions and caveats: Levels of TCR clonal expansion peaked in HTLV-1-associated myelopathy and reached their lowest in multiple sclerosis, under those of healthy controls. Private repertoires in all groups were suggested, as expanded clones shared no CDR3 amino acid sequences across subjects.

The chain joins TRBV5-1 to TRBJ2-1; 8 nucleotides agree with TRBD2. This clonotype was sampled from a woman between 55 and 75 years old with HTLV-1-associated myelopathy (HAM/TSP). The sequencing sample was made of PBMCs. The CDR3 is CASSLESGSRYNEQFF. In nucleotides, the CDR3 is TGCGCCAGCAGCTTGGAGAGCGGGAGTAGGTACAATGAGCAGTTCTTC. Full variable domain (rest looked up from reference TRBV5-1 and TRBJ2-1): KAGVTQTPRYLIKTRGQQVTLSCSPISGHRSVSWYQQTPGQGLQFLFEYFSETQRNKGNFPGRFSGRQFSNSRSEMNVSTLELGDSALYLCASSLESGSRYNEQFFGPGTRLTVL.